Each of the 22 T cell receptor beta chains below was sequenced from the same sample in a study of cytomegalovirus exposure and HLA in healthy donors. The study ran its PCR with 60 Vbeta and 13 Jbeta primers. Sequencing used immunoSEQ multiplex PCR; TCRdb keeps in-frame clones, though not all of them. The repertoire has more than 130,000 clones, around 77% of them found once; the top ten carry more than 4.5%. Sequencing was performed on PBMCs. The source of these receptors is a woman aged 50 to 60 in good health and CMV-seronegative.

The chain recombines TRBV7-6 with TRBJ2-1; D remains ambiguous. Trimming took 0 bases from V and 0 from J, leaving 9 bases between them. CDR1 SGHVS and CDR2 FNYEAQ come from the germline V gene. This CDR3 spans 16 amino acids. For the CDR3, the DNA is TGTGCCAGCAGCTTAGCGTCCCCCAGCTCCTACAATGAGCAGTTCTTC. It yields the protein CASSLASPSSYNEQFF. Combining the CDR3 with reference TRBV7-6 and TRBJ2-1 gives the whole variable domain GAGVSQSPRYKVTKRGQDVALRCDPISGHVSLYWYRQALGQGPEFLTYFNYEAQQDKSGLPNDRFSAERPEGSISTLTIQRTEQRDSAMYRCASSLASPSSYNEQFFGPGTRLTVL.

J is TRBJ1-2 and V is TRBV12-5; 9 bases line up with TRBD1. Germline V lookup: CDR1 LGHNT, CDR2 FRNRAP. CDR3 length: 14 amino acids. With 4 bases clipped from V and 3 bases from J, the junction kept 3 bases outside the gene matches. The CDR3 DNA is TGTGCTAGTGGTTCGGGACAGGGTTACTATGGCTACACCTTC. This encodes CASGSGQGYYGYTF.

This clone was detected only a few times. The likely explanation is a read error, given a far larger clone one base away. Within the sample, other DNA sequences also encode this same CDR3. The chain recombines TRBV29-1 with TRBJ2-7, with D perhaps TRBD1 (6 bases). V dropped 3 bases and J dropped 4 bases, with 16 bases sitting between them. Germline lookup yields CDR1 SQVTM and CDR2 ANQGSEA. CDR3 length: 14 amino acids. CDR3 sequence: CSVDGDKETYEQYF. The CDR3 DNA reads as TGCAGCGTTGACGGGGACAAAGAAACTTACGAGCAGTACTTC.

V gene TRBV2 combines with J gene TRBJ2-7; D might be TRBD2 (6 bases). Germline CDR1 and CDR2: SNHLY and FYNNEI. The CDR3 runs 13 residues. The V and J ends lost 7 bases and 0 bases respectively, with 10 bases between them. CDR3 residues: CASTAGSSYEQYF. The CDR3 nucleotides are TGTGCCAGCACCGCGGGAAGCTCCTACGAGCAGTACTTC.

The chain combines TRBV2 with TRBJ2-7; tentatively, D is TRBD1 (6 bases). Trimming left V 6 bases short and J 7 bases short, with 16 bases between. CDR3 length: 13 amino acids. Per the germline V gene, CDR1 is SNHLY and CDR2 is FYNNEI. The CDR3 reads CASRTTGYEEQYF. The CDR3, as DNA: TGTGCCAGCAGAACGACAGGCTACGAAGAGCAGTACTTC.

This clone appeared once. The gene calls are TRBV6-1 and TRBJ2-3, with TRBD1 as a possible D gene (6 bases). The CDR3 runs 14 residues. V lost 7 bases to trimming and J lost 3 bases, with 14 bases between them. In germline, CDR1 is MNHNS, CDR2 SASEGT. The chain's CDR3 is CASTTGTQTDTQYF. The DNA for the CDR3 is TGTGCCAGCACTACCGGGACACAAACAGATACGCAGTATTTT.

This chain connects TRBV15 to TRBJ2-1; D possibly corresponds to TRBD2 (6 bases). Germline CDR1 reads LNHNV; CDR2 reads YYDKDF (reference sequence). This CDR3 has 15 residues. Between the trimmed V and J ends, which lost 8 bases and 4 bases, there was a span of 18 bases. In DNA form, the CDR3 reads TGTGCCACCGCGGAGGGAATTCGGGGTTACAATGAGCAGTTCTTC. It yields the protein CATAEGIRGYNEQFF.

Only one count was recorded for this clone. The V and J genes are TRBV11-3 and TRBJ1-2, with 11 nucleotides matching TRBD1. Germline assignment: CDR1 SGHNT and CDR2 YENEEA. The CDR3 consists of 16 residues. V lost 0 bases and J lost 4; bases outside the gene matches: 4. The CDR3 DNA is TGTGCCAGCAGCTTAGATGAAGGACAGGGGGCCTATGGCTACACCTTC. Translation: CASSLDEGQGAYGYTF.

The CDR3 DNA sequence: TGTGCCAGCAGCCAAGATAGGTTCGACAGGGGAGGAAACACCATATATTTT. The encoded protein is CASSQDRFDRGGNTIYF. The chain has TRBV14 and TRBJ1-3; 8 bases are shared with TRBD1. The CDR3 loop spans 17 amino acids. The germline V gene has CDR1 SGHDN and CDR2 FVKESK. J was trimmed by 4 bases and V by 0 bases; bases with no gene match: 8.

The chain carries TRBV10-2 and TRBJ2-7; 7 positions agree with TRBD1. CDR1 is WSHSY and CDR2 is SAAADI in the germline V gene. J was trimmed by 2 bases and V by 6 bases; bases with no gene match: 13. The CDR3 is 16 residues long. The chain's CDR3 is CASRMGSLRGTYEQYF. The CDR3 DNA reads as TGCGCCAGCAGAATGGGCAGCCTCAGGGGGACCTACGAGCAGTACTTC.

V is TRBV27 and J is TRBJ1-6; 8 bases match TRBD1. The junction had 6 bases not matched to a gene; V was cut back by 5 bases and J by 9 bases. Looked up from germline, CDR1 is MNHEY and CDR2 is SMNVEV (reference sequence). The CDR3 covers 14 residues. CDR3 DNA sequence: TGTGCCAGCAGTAAAGACAGGGGTGGTTCACCCCTCCACTTT. Its translation: CASSKDRGGSPLHF.

The V call is TRBV7-2, the J call TRBJ2-7; D might be TRBD1 (5 bases). The CDR3 is 14 residues long. In germline, CDR1 is SGHTA, CDR2 FQGNSA. With 1 base removed from V and 6 bases from J, the gap between germline ends came to 13 bases. The CDR3 here is CASSLGTSPGEQYF. DNA of the CDR3: TGTGCCAGCAGCTTAGGGACATCGCCGGGCGAGCAGTACTTC.

The chain combines TRBV19 with TRBJ2-3, with D possibly TRBD1 on 6 matching bases. The CDR3 contains 16 residues. Germline V lookup: CDR1 LNHDA, CDR2 SQIVND (reference sequence). Deletions cut 5 bases from V and 2 bases from J, with 17 bases between. The CDR3 here is CASSDMDRPSTDTQYF. The CDR3 DNA reads as TGTGCCAGTAGTGACATGGACAGACCCTCCACAGATACGCAGTATTTT.

The chain uses TRBV7-2 and TRBJ2-5; a possible D gene is TRBD2 (5 bases). V was clipped by 3 bases and J by 5 bases, with 13 bases between them. CDR1 and CDR2 (germline): SGHTA, FQGNSA. The CDR3 extends over 14 amino acids. The CDR3 region is CASSFESRGETQYF. CDR3 sequence (DNA): TGTGCCAGCAGCTTTGAGAGTAGAGGGGAGACCCAGTACTTC. Together with reference TRBV7-2 and TRBJ2-5, the CDR3 gives the full variable domain: GAGVSQSPSNKVTEKGKDVELRCDPISGHTALYWYRQSLGQGLEFLIYFQGNSAPDKSGLPSDRFSAERTGGSVSTLTIQRTQQEDSAVYLCASSFESRGETQYFGPGTRLLVL.

The chain has TRBV27 and TRBJ2-6; a weak D match, TRBD1 (6 bases). The CDR3 has 15 residues. Trimming shortened V by 2 bases and J by 2 bases, and 7 bases separated the two germline ends. Germline CDR1 reads MNHEY; CDR2 reads SMNVEV (reference sequence). The CDR3 DNA reads as TGTGCCAGCAGTTTACCAGGGGCTGGGGCCAACGTCCTGACTTTC. Its protein product is CASSLPGAGANVLTF.

This clone was recorded a few times. The junction departs from the called germline gene at one end, perhaps through a read error. The chain recombines TRBV7-7 with TRBJ2-5; 8 bases are a match to TRBD2. CDR1 is SSHAT and CDR2 is FNYEAQ in the germline V gene (reference sequence). The CDR3 has 16 amino acids. CDR3 sequence reads: CASSLGSGAPLETQYF. In DNA, the CDR3 is TGTGCTAGCAGCTTGGGTAGCGGGGCCCCCTTGGAGACCCAGTACTTC. The variable domain in full, completed from reference TRBV7-7 and TRBJ2-5, reads GAGVSQSPRYKVTKRGQDVTLRCDPISSHATLYWYQQALGQGPEFLTYFNYEAQPDKSGLPSDRFSAERPEGSISTLTIQRTEQRDSAMYRCASSLGSGAPLETQYFGPGTRLLVL.

This clone was recorded only once. The chain has TRBV13 and TRBJ2-3; 7 positions agree with TRBD2. Germline CDR1 PRHDT, CDR2 FYEKMQ (reference sequence). V gave up 4 bases and J gave up 2 bases; unmatched junction bases: 12. There are 17 residues in the CDR3. The CDR3 DNA is TGTGCCAGCAGCTCAACCCCATTTAGCGGGTACACAGATACGCAGTATTTT. Protein sequence: CASSSTPFSGYTDTQYF.

This sequence joins TRBV4-3 and TRBJ2-3, with D perhaps matching TRBD1 (6 bases). The V end was cut by 1 base, the J end by 6 bases, with 14 bases between. The CDR3 loop spans 15 amino acids. CDR1 is LGHNA and CDR2 is YSLEER in the germline V gene. CDR3 DNA: TGCGCCAGCAGCCAAGTTAGTCAGGGGCACGATACGCAGTATTTT. Translating it yields CASSQVSQGHDTQYF.

This clone occurred once. The V call is TRBV9, the J call TRBJ2-5, with a tentative D call TRBD2 (6 bases). Germline V gene lookup returns CDR1 SGDLS and CDR2 YYNGEE. V was clipped by 5 bases and J by 2 bases, with 13 bases between them. The CDR3 has 14 amino acids. CDR3 amino acids: CASSAGGPQETQYF. CDR3 sequence (DNA): TGTGCCAGCAGTGCCGGGGGACCACAAGAGACCCAGTACTTC.

As to this clone: At the DNA level, this CDR3 is encoded by other sequences in the same sample as well. The V call is TRBV7-6, the J call TRBJ1-2; maybe TRBD1 (5 bases). Germline V gene lookup returns CDR1 SGHVS and CDR2 FNYEAQ. The CDR3 has 13 amino acids. V shed 5 bases and J shed 4 bases, with 11 bases lying between them. The DNA of the CDR3 is TGTGCCAGCAGCCCGCGTACAGGCTATGGCTACACCTTC. Its translation: CASSPRTGYGYTF.

This chain joins TRBV7-9 and TRBJ1-2; no definite D call. This CDR3 spans 14 amino acids. V was shortened by 5 bases and J by 0 bases, with 10 bases between the two germline ends. Looked up from germline, CDR1 is SEHNR and CDR2 is FQNEAQ (reference sequence). Here the CDR3 DNA reads TGTGCCAGCAGCGAGGTGTATTCTAACTATGGCTACACCTTC. Protein sequence: CASSEVYSNYGYTF.

The gene calls are TRBV6-5 and TRBJ1-1, with 7 bases that match TRBD1. The CDR3 has 14 residues. CDR1 is MNHEY, CDR2 SVGAGI, per germline. V was clipped by 7 bases and J by 4 bases; unmatched bases: 9. The CDR3 loop is CASTATGSRTEAFF. The CDR3 DNA follows: TGTGCCAGCACCGCGACAGGGTCGCGCACTGAAGCTTTCTTT.